This is a list of T cell receptor beta chains from one sample in a study of T cells in Graves' hyperthyroidism and ophthalmopathy. MiXCR, run by TCRdb on the multiplex PCR reads, gives a single entry per CDR3 protein. The sample has hundreds of thousands of distinct CDR3 sequences, around 17% seen once. Sequenced material: blood. All receptors come from a woman under 30 with Graves' hyperthyroidism. Both conserved end residues are part of each CDR3. D genes are given only for firm matches. Some rows mark clone size as missing; the rest say once, few, many or name a class of expanded clone.

CDR3 length: 16
J gene: TRBJ2-5
clone size: many
V gene: TRBV7-2
D gene: -
CDR3 DNA: TGTGCCAGCAGCTTGGAAAGGAGTCAAGTACAAGAGACCCAGTACTTC
CDR3 protein: CASSLERSQVQETQYF

CDR3 length: 13
J gene: TRBJ2-5
clone size: few
V gene: TRBV6-1
D gene: -
CDR3 DNA: TGTGCCAGCAGTCCACGGGACGCCTTTAGCCGATACTTC
CDR3 protein: CASSPRDAFSRYF

CDR3 length: 17
J gene: TRBJ1-3
clone size: -
V gene: TRBV12-3/TRBV12-4
D gene: TRBD1
CDR3 DNA: TGTGCCAGCAGTTTCCAGATCACAGGGGGAACTGGAAACACCATATATTTT
CDR3 protein: CASSFQITGGTGNTIYF

CDR3 length: 14
J gene: TRBJ2-3
clone size: -
V gene: TRBV6-2/TRBV6-3
D gene: TRBD2
CDR3 DNA: TGTGCCAGCAGTTCGAGCGGGAGTCGGGATACGCAGTATTTT
CDR3 protein: CASSSSGSRDTQYF

CDR3 length: 14
J gene: TRBJ2-7
clone size: many
V gene: TRBV18
D gene: TRBD2
CDR3 DNA: TGTGCCAGCTCACCCCCGGGCCGGGGGGGAGAGCAGTACTTC
CDR3 protein: CASSPPGRGGEQYF

CDR3 length: 13
J gene: TRBJ2-5
clone size: -
V gene: TRBV3-1
D gene: -
CDR3 DNA: TGTGCCAGCAGCCAAGGACACCAAGAGACCCAGTACTTC
CDR3 protein: CASSQGHQETQYF

CDR3 length: 15
J gene: TRBJ1-2
clone size: -
V gene: TRBV9
D gene: -
CDR3 DNA: TGTGCCAGCAGCGTTACACCGTACCCGCCCTATGGCTACACCTTC
CDR3 protein: CASSVTPYPPYGYTF

CDR3 length: 16
J gene: TRBJ2-1
clone size: many
V gene: TRBV5-1
D gene: -
CDR3 DNA: TGCGCCAGCAGCTTGGGAGGGTCGTCCTCCTACAATGAGCAGTTCTTC
CDR3 protein: CASSLGGSSSYNEQFF

CDR3 length: 16
J gene: TRBJ2-5
clone size: -
V gene: TRBV6-1
D gene: TRBD1
CDR3 DNA: TGTGCCAGCAGGCGAACACCCGGGACAGGGAGACAGACCCAGTACTTC
CDR3 protein: CASRRTPGTGRQTQYF

CDR3 length: 16
J gene: TRBJ2-7
clone size: many
V gene: TRBV12-3/TRBV12-4
D gene: TRBD2
CDR3 DNA: TGTGCCAGCAGTACCGGGGGACTAGCGGGAGACTACGAGCAGTACTTC
CDR3 protein: CASSTGGLAGDYEQYF

CDR3 length: 17
J gene: TRBJ2-1
clone size: many
V gene: TRBV11-2
D gene: TRBD2
CDR3 DNA: TGTGCCAGCAGCCCCCCTAGTCGAGCGGGAGACTACAATGAGCAGTTCTTC
CDR3 protein: CASSPPSRAGDYNEQFF

CDR3 length: 15
J gene: TRBJ2-3
clone size: many
V gene: TRBV27
D gene: TRBD2
CDR3 DNA: TGTGCCAGCAGTATATACGGACTAGGTGCAGATACGCAGTATTTT
CDR3 protein: CASSIYGLGADTQYF

CDR3 length: 15
J gene: TRBJ2-1
clone size: many
V gene: TRBV9
D gene: TRBD2
CDR3 DNA: TGTGCCAGCAGCGTATTTAGCGGGGGGGGGAATGAGCAGTTCTTC
CDR3 protein: CASSVFSGGGNEQFF

CDR3 length: 14
J gene: TRBJ2-7
clone size: many
V gene: TRBV7-9
D gene: -
CDR3 DNA: TGTGCCAGCAGCTTAGCATCAGCCAGTGCACGGCAGTACTTC
CDR3 protein: CASSLASASARQYF

CDR3 length: 14
J gene: TRBJ2-3
clone size: -
V gene: TRBV19
D gene: -
CDR3 DNA: TGTGCCAGTAGTATACAGGGGGGTCCAGATACGCAGTATTTT
CDR3 protein: CASSIQGGPDTQYF

CDR3 length: 14
J gene: TRBJ2-7
clone size: many
V gene: TRBV11-2
D gene: -
CDR3 DNA: TGTGCCAGCAGCTTACCAGGGAACTCCTACGAGCAGTACTTC
CDR3 protein: CASSLPGNSYEQYF

CDR3 length: 15
J gene: TRBJ2-7
clone size: many
V gene: TRBV11-2
D gene: -
CDR3 DNA: TGTGCCAGCAGCTTAGGCAGGGGAGCCTCCTACGAGCAGTACTTC
CDR3 protein: CASSLGRGASYEQYF

CDR3 length: 15
J gene: TRBJ2-7
clone size: many
V gene: TRBV20-1
D gene: -
CDR3 DNA: TGCAGTGCTAACCCCCTCAGGGGTCCCGGCTACGAGCAGTACTTC
CDR3 protein: CSANPLRGPGYEQYF

CDR3 length: 18
J gene: TRBJ2-6
clone size: many
V gene: TRBV15
D gene: -
CDR3 DNA: TGTGCCACCAGCAGAGATCAGACAGCCTCCTCTGGGGCCAACGTCCTGACTTTC
CDR3 protein: CATSRDQTASSGANVLTF

CDR3 length: 12
J gene: TRBJ2-1
clone size: many
V gene: TRBV12-3/TRBV12-4
D gene: -
CDR3 DNA: TGTGCCAGCAGTTCCGGGGCCGTCGAGCAGTTCTTC
CDR3 protein: CASSSGAVEQFF

CDR3 length: 14
J gene: TRBJ2-7
clone size: few
V gene: TRBV10-2
D gene: TRBD1
CDR3 DNA: TGCGCCAGCAGAGATCCGGGACAGAAATACGAGCAGTACTTC
CDR3 protein: CASRDPGQKYEQYF

CDR3 length: 14
J gene: TRBJ2-7
clone size: many
V gene: TRBV20-1
D gene: TRBD2
CDR3 DNA: TGCAGTGCTAGGGGGACTAGCGGGAAGTACGAGCAGTACTTC
CDR3 protein: CSARGTSGKYEQYF

CDR3 length: 15
J gene: TRBJ1-6
clone size: few
V gene: TRBV20-1
D gene: -
CDR3 DNA: TGCAGTGCTAAAGGGGACTTCATACGTAATTCACCCCTCCACTTT
CDR3 protein: CSAKGDFIRNSPLHF

CDR3 length: 15
J gene: TRBJ1-4
clone size: -
V gene: TRBV29-1
D gene: -
CDR3 DNA: TGCAGCGTTGATAAGCCAGGGGCGGGGAGGGAAAAACTGTTTTTT
CDR3 protein: CSVDKPGAGREKLFF

CDR3 length: 17
J gene: TRBJ2-4
clone size: many
V gene: TRBV7-9
D gene: TRBD1
CDR3 DNA: TGTGCCAGCAGCCCCACAGGGGGCGGGAGAGCCAAAAACATTCAGTACTTC
CDR3 protein: CASSPTGGGRAKNIQYF

CDR3 length: 14
J gene: TRBJ2-7
clone size: many
V gene: TRBV2
D gene: -
CDR3 DNA: TGTGCCAGCAGTGAAGCAGGGACCGGGTACGAGCAGTACTTC
CDR3 protein: CASSEAGTGYEQYF